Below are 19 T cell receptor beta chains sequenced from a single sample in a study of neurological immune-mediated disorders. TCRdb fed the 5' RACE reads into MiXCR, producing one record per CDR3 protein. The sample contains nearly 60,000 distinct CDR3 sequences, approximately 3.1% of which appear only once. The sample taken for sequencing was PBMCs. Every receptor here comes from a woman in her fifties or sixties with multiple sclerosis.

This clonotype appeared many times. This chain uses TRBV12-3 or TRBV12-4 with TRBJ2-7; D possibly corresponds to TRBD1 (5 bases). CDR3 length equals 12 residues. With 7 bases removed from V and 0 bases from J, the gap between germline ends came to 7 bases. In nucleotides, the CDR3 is TGTGCCAGCACCGACAGCTCCTACGAGCAGTACTTC. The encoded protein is CASTDSSYEQYF.

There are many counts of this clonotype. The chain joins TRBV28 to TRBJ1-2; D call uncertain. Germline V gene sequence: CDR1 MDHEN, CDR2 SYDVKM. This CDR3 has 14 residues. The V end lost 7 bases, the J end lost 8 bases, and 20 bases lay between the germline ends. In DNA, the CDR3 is TGTGCCAGCAAAGGACGGGCTCAATATGGCGGCTACACCTTC. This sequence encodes CASKGRAQYGGYTF.

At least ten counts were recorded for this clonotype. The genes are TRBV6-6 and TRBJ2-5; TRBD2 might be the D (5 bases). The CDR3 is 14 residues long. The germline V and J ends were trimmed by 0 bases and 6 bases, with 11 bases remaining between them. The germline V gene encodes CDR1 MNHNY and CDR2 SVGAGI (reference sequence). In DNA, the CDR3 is TGTGCCAGCAGTTACTCCGAGGGCCTACAGACCCAGTACTTC. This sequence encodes CASSYSEGLQTQYF.

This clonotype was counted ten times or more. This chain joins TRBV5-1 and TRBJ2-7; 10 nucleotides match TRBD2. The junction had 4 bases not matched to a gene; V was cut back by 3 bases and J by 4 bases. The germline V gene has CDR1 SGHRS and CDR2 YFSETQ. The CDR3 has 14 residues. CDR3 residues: CASSSASGSYEQYF. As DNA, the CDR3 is TGCGCCAGCAGCTCAGCTAGCGGGAGTTACGAGCAGTACTTC.

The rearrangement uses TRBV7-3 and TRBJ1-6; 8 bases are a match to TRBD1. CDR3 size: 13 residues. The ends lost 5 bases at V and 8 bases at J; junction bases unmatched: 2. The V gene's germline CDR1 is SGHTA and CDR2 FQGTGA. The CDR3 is CASSLQGDSPLHF. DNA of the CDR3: TGTGCCAGCAGCCTACAGGGGGATTCACCCCTCCACTTT.

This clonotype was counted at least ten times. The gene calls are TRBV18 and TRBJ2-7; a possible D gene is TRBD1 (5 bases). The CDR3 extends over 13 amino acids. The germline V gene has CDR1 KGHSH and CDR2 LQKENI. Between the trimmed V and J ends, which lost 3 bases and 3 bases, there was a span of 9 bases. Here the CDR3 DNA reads TGTGCCAGCTCACCCGGACATGGCTACGAGCAGTACTTC. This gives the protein CASSPGHGYEQYF.

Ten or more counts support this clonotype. As DNA, the CDR3 is TGTGCCACCTACCCGACTAGCGGTTACTACAATGAGCAGTTCTTC. Protein: CATYPTSGYYNEQFF. The chain employs TRBV7-2 and TRBJ2-1, with 9 bases lining up with TRBD2. The V gene's germline CDR1 is SGHTA and CDR2 FQGNSA. Trimming took 10 bases from V and 3 from J; bases not matched to a gene: 10. The CDR3 is made up of 15 amino acids. The variable domain in full, completed from reference TRBV7-2 and TRBJ2-1, reads GAGVSQSPSNKVTEKGKDVELRCDPISGHTALYWYRQSLGQGLEFLIYFQGNSAPDKSGLPSDRFSAERTGGSVSTLTIQRTQQEDSAVYLCATYPTSGYYNEQFFGPGTRLTVL.

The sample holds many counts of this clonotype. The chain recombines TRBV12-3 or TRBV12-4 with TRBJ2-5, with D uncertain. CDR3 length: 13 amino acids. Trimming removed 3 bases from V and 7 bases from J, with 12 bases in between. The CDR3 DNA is TGTGCCAGCAGTTTCAGAGTTACCGCGACCCAGTACTTC. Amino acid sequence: CASSFRVTATQYF.

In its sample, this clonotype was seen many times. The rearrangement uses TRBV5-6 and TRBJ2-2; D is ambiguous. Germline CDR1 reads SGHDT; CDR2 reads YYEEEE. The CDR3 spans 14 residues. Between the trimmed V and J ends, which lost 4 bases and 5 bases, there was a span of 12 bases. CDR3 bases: TGTGCCAGCAGCCCGGGTGGGCGGACCGGGGAGCTGTTTTTT. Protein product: CASSPGGRTGELFF.

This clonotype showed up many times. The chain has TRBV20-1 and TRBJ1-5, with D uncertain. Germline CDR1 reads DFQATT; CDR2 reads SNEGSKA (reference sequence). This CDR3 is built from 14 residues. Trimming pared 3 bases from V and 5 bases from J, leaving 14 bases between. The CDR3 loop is CSASIGQRDQPQHF. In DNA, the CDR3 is TGCAGTGCTAGCATTGGGCAGCGGGATCAGCCCCAGCATTTT.

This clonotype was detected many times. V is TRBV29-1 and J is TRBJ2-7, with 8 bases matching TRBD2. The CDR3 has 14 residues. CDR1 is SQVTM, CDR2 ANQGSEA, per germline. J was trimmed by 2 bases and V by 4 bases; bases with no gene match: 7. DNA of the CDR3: TGCAGCGTTGTCGGGGGGGCTGGCCCCTACGAGCAGTACTTC. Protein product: CSVVGGAGPYEQYF.

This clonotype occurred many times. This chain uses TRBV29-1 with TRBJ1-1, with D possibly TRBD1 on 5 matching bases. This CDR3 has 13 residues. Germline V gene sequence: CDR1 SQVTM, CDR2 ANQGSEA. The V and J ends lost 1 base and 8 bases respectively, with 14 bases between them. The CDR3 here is CSVEGGAGVEAFF. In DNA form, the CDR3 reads TGCAGCGTTGAAGGGGGTGCGGGGGTGGAAGCTTTCTTT.

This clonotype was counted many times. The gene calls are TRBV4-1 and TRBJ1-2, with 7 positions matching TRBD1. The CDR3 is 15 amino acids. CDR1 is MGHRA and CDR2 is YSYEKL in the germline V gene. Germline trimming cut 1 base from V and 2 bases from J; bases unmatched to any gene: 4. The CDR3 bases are TGCGCCAGCAGCCAAGTACGAGGGGGCAACTATGGCTACACCTTC. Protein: CASSQVRGGNYGYTF.

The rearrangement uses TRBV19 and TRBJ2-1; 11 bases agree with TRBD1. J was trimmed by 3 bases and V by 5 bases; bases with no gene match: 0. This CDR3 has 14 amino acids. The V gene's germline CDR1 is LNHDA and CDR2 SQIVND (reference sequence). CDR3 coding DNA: TGTGCCAGTAGTGGGACAGGGGGCTACAATGAGCAGTTCTTC. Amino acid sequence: CASSGTGGYNEQFF.

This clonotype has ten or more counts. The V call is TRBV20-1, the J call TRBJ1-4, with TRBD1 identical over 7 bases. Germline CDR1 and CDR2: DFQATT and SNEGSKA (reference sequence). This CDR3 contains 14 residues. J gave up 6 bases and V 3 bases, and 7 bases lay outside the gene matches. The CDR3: CSASRGGGHEKLFF. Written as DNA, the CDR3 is TGCAGTGCTAGTCGCGGAGGGGGCCATGAAAAACTGTTTTTT.

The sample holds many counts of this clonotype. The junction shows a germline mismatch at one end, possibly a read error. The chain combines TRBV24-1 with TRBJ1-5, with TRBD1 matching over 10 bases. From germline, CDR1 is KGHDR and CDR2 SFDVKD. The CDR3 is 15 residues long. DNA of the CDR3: TGTGCCACCAGTGCTGGGACAGGGGTTAGGAAGACCCAGAATTTT. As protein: CATSAGTGVRKTQNF.

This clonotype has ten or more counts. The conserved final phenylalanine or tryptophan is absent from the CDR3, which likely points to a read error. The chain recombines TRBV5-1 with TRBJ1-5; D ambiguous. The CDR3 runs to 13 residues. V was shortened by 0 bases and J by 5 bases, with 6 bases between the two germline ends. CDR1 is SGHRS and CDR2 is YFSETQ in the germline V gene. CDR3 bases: TGCGCCAGCAGCTTGGCCCTGGATCAGCCCCAGCATTCT. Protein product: CASSLALDQPQHS.

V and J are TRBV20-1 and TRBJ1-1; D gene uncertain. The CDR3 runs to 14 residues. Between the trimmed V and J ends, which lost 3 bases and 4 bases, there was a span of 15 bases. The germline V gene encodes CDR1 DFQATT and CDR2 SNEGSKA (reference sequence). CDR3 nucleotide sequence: TGCAGTGCTAGCCCCACCAGTGGGTTCACTGAAGCTTTCTTT. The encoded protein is CSASPTSGFTEAFF.

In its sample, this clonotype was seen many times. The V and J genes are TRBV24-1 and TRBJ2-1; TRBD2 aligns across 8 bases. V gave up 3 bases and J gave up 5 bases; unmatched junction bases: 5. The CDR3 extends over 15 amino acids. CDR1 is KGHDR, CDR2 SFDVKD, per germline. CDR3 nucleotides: TGTGCCACCAGTGATGCTACTAGCGGAGACAATGAGCAGTTCTTC. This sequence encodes CATSDATSGDNEQFF.